This TCR beta chain was captured by sequencing in a study of T cells after yellow fever vaccination. Study observations and caveats: Abundant clonotypes from the bulk population could get into FACS-sorted repertoires as contaminants.

The CDR3 has 15 residues. V was pared by 0 bases and J by 4 bases, with 12 bases between. Germline V lookup: CDR1 ENHRY, CDR2 SYGVKD. This clonotype came up a few times. Its antigen is currently unknown. MiXCR, applied by TCRdb to the 5' RACE reads, yields one record per CDR3 protein. Among 250,000 to 300,000 distinct CDR3 sequences listed, around 8.6% were seen once. V is TRBV10-3 and J is TRBJ2-5, with D maybe TRBD2 (5 bases). The sample was CD4+ T cells sorted from PBMCs, taken 5 days after the yellow fever booster vaccination. The TCR was taken from a man aged 18 to 29 who received the YFV17D yellow fever vaccine. The DNA for the CDR3 is TGTGCCATCAGTGAGTCAGCAGGAGGTCGAGAGACCCAGTACTTC. Residues: CAISESAGGRETQYF.